This TCR beta chain was recorded in a study of shared clonotypes between healthy human individuals. As for the study in general: CD4 naive cells filled three plates per donor, CD4 memory three, CD8 naive two and CD8 memory one. Regarding the study as a whole: Non-shared clonotypes were found to have lower generation probabilities than the clonotypes that were shared by all four of the sorted-subset donors.

Trimming cost V 6 bases and J 0 bases; bases outside gene matches: 8. The CDR3 length is 16 residues. Germline CDR1 LNHDA, CDR2 SQIVND (reference sequence). For this clone: What it binds is not known.

Naive CD8 cells, CD45RO-negative and positively selected for CCR7, excluded terminally differentiated effector memory CD45RA+ cells. Only in-frame clones appear in the TCRdb table, and some are missing; sequencing was by immunoSEQ multiplex PCR. The repertoire holds roughly 650,000 clones, approximately 96% seen once, with 0.11% in the top ten. Sequencing was carried out using naive CD8+ T cells sorted from blood. This chain links TRBV19 with TRBJ1-5, with TRBD1 identical over 7 bases. The origin of this receptor is a woman aged 25 to 39 in good health. The CDR3 sequence is CASRVGTDLSNQPQHF. The CDR3 bases are TGTGCCAGTAGGGTGGGGACAGATCTTAGCAATCAGCCCCAGCATTTT.